The rows below give T cell receptor beta chains drawn from one sample of a study of cytomegalovirus exposure and HLA in healthy donors. The table came from immunoSEQ multiplex PCR; TCRdb's copy has only in-frame clones and leaves some out. The sample lists about 200,000 clones; 82% were seen once. The material sequenced was PBMCs. The receptors come from a man aged 35 to 55 in good health and CMV-seropositive. CDR3s include the opening cysteine and the closing phenylalanine or tryptophan. A D gene is named only where the DNA matches it firmly. For some rows the clone size is stated as once, few or many, or as a class when expanded; others skip it.

>TRBV19|TRBJ1-5|NA|14|TRBD1
TGTGCCAGTAGTTCGGACAGGGGCACTCAGCCCCAGCATTTT
CASSSDRGTQPQHF
>TRBV30|TRBJ2-3|NA|13|NA
TGTGCCTACAGGGGCGGGGGCACAGATACGCAGTATTTT
CAYRGGGTDTQYF
>TRBV5-1|TRBJ2-2|NA|15|TRBD1
TGCGCCAGCAGCTCGGGACAGGGATACACCGGGGAGCTGTTTTTT
CASSSGQGYTGELFF
>TRBV5-6|TRBJ2-7|NA|15|TRBD2
TGTGCCAGCAGCTTGGCCAGGCTAGCGGGAGCTGAGCAGTACTTC
CASSLARLAGAEQYF
>TRBV7-9|TRBJ2-7|NA|16|TRBD2
TGTGCCAGCAGCTCCCTTAGCGGGAGTTCCCAACTCGAGCAGTACTTC
CASSSLSGSSQLEQYF
>TRBV10-3|TRBJ2-5|NA|12|NA
TGTGCCGCCTCGCCCAGGGGAGAGACCCAGTACTTC
CAASPRGETQYF
>TRBV27|TRBJ2-1|NA|16|TRBD2
TGTGCCAGCAGTTCTTCTGCGGGAGTGGCCTACAATGAGCAGTTCTTC
CASSSSAGVAYNEQFF
>TRBV5-6|TRBJ1-5|NA|16|NA
TGTGCCAGCAGCATAGGTTTCGGGACAACTAATCAGCCCCAGCATTTT
CASSIGFGTTNQPQHF
>TRBV18|TRBJ2-3|NA|16|NA
TGTGCCAGCTCACCAAGACGAAAAGCGGGCACAGATACGCAGTATTTT
CASSPRRKAGTDTQYF
>TRBV10-2|TRBJ1-1|NA|16|NA
TGCGCCAGCAGTGACTACCCCGCCCGGGTGAACACTGAAGCTTTCTTT
CASSDYPARVNTEAFF
>TRBV10-3|TRBJ1-1|NA|14|NA
TGTGCCATCAGTTACGGGGGGGAGACCGGTGAAGCTTTCTTT
CAISYGGETGEAFF
>TRBV27|TRBJ2-3|NA|15|NA
TGTGCCAGCAGCCCCGTAGGGGGTAGCACAGATACGCAGTATTTT
CASSPVGGSTDTQYF
>TRBV5-1|TRBJ2-7|NA|15|TRBD1
TGCGCCAGCAGCTTATTCACAGGGGGCGGAGACGAGCAGTACTTC
CASSLFTGGGDEQYF
>TRBV27|TRBJ2-1|few|13|NA
TGTGCCAGCAGTTTATCGCCCGGCAATGAGCAGTTCTTC
CASSLSPGNEQFF
>TRBV19|TRBJ2-5|once|13|NA
TGTGCCAGTAGTATTACAGGCCCAGAGACCCAGTACTTC
CASSITGPETQYF
>TRBV2|TRBJ2-4|NA|14|NA
TGTGCCAGCAGGGCAGGCCTAGCCAAAAACATTCAGTACTTC
CASRAGLAKNIQYF
>TRBV18|TRBJ1-1|NA|15|TRBD1
TGTGCCAGCTCACCACTGGACAGGGTGGGTACTGAAGCTTTCTTT
CASSPLDRVGTEAFF
>TRBV5-1|TRBJ1-2|NA|15|TRBD1
TGCGCCAGCAGCCGGGGACAGGGCCCTAACTATGGCTACACCTTC
CASSRGQGPNYGYTF
>TRBV2|TRBJ2-5|few|15|TRBD1
TGTGCCAGCAGGGGTAGGACAGGGTTCGTAGAGACCCAGTACTTC
CASRGRTGFVETQYF
>TRBV5-4|TRBJ1-4|NA|16|NA
TGTGCCAGCAGCTTGGACTCAGGAGGAACTAATGAAAAACTGTTTTTT
CASSLDSGGTNEKLFF
>TRBV11-2|TRBJ1-2|NA|13|TRBD1
TGTGCCAGCAGCTTAGATTACAGGGGCGGCTACACCTTC
CASSLDYRGGYTF
>TRBV6-5|TRBJ2-7|NA|14|NA
TGTGCCAGCAGTTCCGACAGGAGCCCCTACGAGCAGTACTTC
CASSSDRSPYEQYF